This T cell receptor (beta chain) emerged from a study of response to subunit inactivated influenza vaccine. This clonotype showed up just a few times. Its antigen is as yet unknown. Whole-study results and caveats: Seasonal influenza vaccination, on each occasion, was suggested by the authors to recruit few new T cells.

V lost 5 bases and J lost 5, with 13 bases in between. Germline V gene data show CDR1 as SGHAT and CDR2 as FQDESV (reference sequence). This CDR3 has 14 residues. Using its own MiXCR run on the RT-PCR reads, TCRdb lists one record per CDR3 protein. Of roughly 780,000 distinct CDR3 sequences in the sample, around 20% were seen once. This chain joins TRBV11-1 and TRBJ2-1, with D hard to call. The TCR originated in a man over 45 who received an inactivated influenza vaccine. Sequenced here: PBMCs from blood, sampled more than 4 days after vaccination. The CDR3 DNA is TGTGCCAGCAGCCTAGGGTCCGGCGACAATGAGCAGTTCTTC. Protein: CASSLGSGDNEQFF.